Presented here are 32 T cell receptor beta chains from one specimen sequenced in a study of blood T cell repertoires in COVID-19. TCRdb keeps only in-frame clones here, not all; method: immunoSEQ multiplex PCR. The data hold tens of thousands of clones, with around four fifths observed a single time. The sample comprised peripheral blood. The receptors were sampled from a woman of 80 years or more with acute or convalescent COVID-19.

The chain combines TRBV5-1 with TRBJ1-2; tentative D call: TRBD1 (6 bases). Germline values: CDR1 SGHRS, CDR2 YFSETQ. The CDR3 extends over 15 amino acids. V was clipped by 4 bases and J by 3 bases, with 16 bases between them. For the CDR3, the DNA is TGCGCCAGCAGCCTATCCACAGGGAACCACTATGGCTACACCTTC. The encoded protein is CASSLSTGNHYGYTF.

The V and J genes are TRBV6-5 and TRBJ2-5, with 8 nucleotides matching TRBD2. CDR3 length equals 16 residues. V dropped 4 bases and J dropped 7; count of bases not matched to a gene: 14. The germline CDR1 and CDR2 sequences are MNHEY and SVGAGI. This CDR3 is CASSSRPAGEVGTQYF. The DNA for the CDR3 is TGTGCCAGCAGTTCTAGGCCAGCGGGGGAGGTGGGGACCCAGTACTTC.

This chain joins TRBV11-2 and TRBJ1-4, with TRBD1 as a possible D gene (5 bases). The CDR3 is 15 amino acids. Germline CDR1 SGHAT, CDR2 FQNNGV. V was trimmed by 1 base and J by 4 bases, leaving 10 bases between them. In nucleotides, the CDR3 is TGTGCCAGCAGCTTAGCCGGGGGTAGTAATGAAAAACTGTTTTTT. Translated, it gives CASSLAGGSNEKLFF.

The genes are TRBV5-8 and TRBJ1-5, with a possible D match to TRBD1 (5 bases). The CDR3 is 16 amino acids. V was cut by 1 base and J by 4 bases, with 15 bases left in between. The germline CDR1 and CDR2 sequences are SGHTS and YDEGEE. The CDR3 DNA reads TGTGCCAGCAGCTTGCGAATGGGGACTGGGAATCAGCCCCAGCATTTT. It is translated as CASSLRMGTGNQPQHF.

A few counts support this clone. The rearrangement links TRBV5-1 to TRBJ2-7, with a weak D call TRBD1 (6 bases). The CDR3 is made up of 14 amino acids. Germline V gene lookup returns CDR1 SGHRS and CDR2 YFSETQ. V was pared by 4 bases and J by 2 bases, with 13 bases between. In DNA, the CDR3 is TGCGCCAGCAGCCAGGGGCTATCTACCTACGAGCAGTACTTC. Translation: CASSQGLSTYEQYF.

The V call is TRBV6-5, the J call TRBJ2-6, with D perhaps matching TRBD1 (5 bases). The V end lost 5 bases, the J end lost 4 bases, and 12 bases lay between the germline ends. CDR1 is MNHEY and CDR2 is SVGAGI in the germline V gene. The CDR3 totals 15 residues. The CDR3 bases are TGTGCCAGCAGTCCTACTTCAGGGGGGGCCAACGTCCTGACTTTC. It codes for CASSPTSGGANVLTF.

The chain is built from TRBV5-1 and TRBJ2-7; 11 positions agree with TRBD2. This CDR3 has 15 amino acids. Per the germline V gene, CDR1 is SGHRS and CDR2 is YFSETQ. V dropped 3 bases and J dropped 5; count of bases not matched to a gene: 7. In DNA form, the CDR3 reads TGCGCCAGCAGCTCAGGGACTAGCGGAGGGGACGAGCAGTACTTC. Translating gives CASSSGTSGGDEQYF.

The chain couples TRBV5-5 to TRBJ1-1, with D hard to call. The CDR3 has 16 amino acids. Germline-derived CDR1 and CDR2 are SGHKS and YYEKEE (reference sequence). Deletions cut 1 base from V and 2 bases from J, with 15 bases between. The CDR3 DNA sequence: TGTGCCAGCAGCTTGTACCCCACCGATACAAACACTGAAGCTTTCTTT. It translates to CASSLYPTDTNTEAFF.

This chain joins TRBV7-2 and TRBJ2-5; possibly TRBD1 for D (6 bases). Trimming pared 1 base from V and 1 base from J, leaving 10 bases between. Germline CDR1 is SGHTA and CDR2 is FQGNSA. The CDR3 extends over 15 amino acids. The DNA of the CDR3 is TGTGCCAGCAGCTTAGGGACAGCTTTCCAAGAGACCCAGTACTTC. Residues: CASSLGTAFQETQYF.

This chain connects TRBV19 to TRBJ1-1, with D maybe TRBD1 (5 bases). Germline-derived CDR1 and CDR2 are LNHDA and SQIVND (reference sequence). V shed 5 bases and J shed 4 bases, with 14 bases lying between them. CDR3 length: 14 amino acids. The CDR3 loop reads CASSGGLLATEAFF. For the CDR3, the DNA is TGTGCCAGTAGTGGGGGACTTCTGGCCACTGAAGCTTTCTTT.

V usage is TRBV4-1 and J usage is TRBJ2-2, with D possibly TRBD2 on 6 matching bases. The length of the CDR3 is 20 residues. Trimming removed 0 bases from V and 3 bases from J, with 23 bases in between. Germline loops: CDR1 MGHRA, CDR2 YSYEKL. CDR3 bases: TGCGCCAGCAGCCAAGATTCGGGACTTTCACTCTCCGGGGACACCGGGGAGCTGTTTTTT. It codes for CASSQDSGLSLSGDTGELFF.

This clone was seen many times. This sequence joins TRBV6-2 or TRBV6-3 and TRBJ2-7; no reliable D call. The CDR3 loop spans 11 amino acids. Germline CDR1 is MNHEY and CDR2 is SVGEGT. The germline V and J ends were trimmed by 4 bases and 2 bases, with 3 bases remaining between them. The CDR3 DNA is TGTGCCAGCAGTTTTACCTACGAGCAGTACTTC. Protein product: CASSFTYEQYF.

The V and J genes are TRBV5-5 and TRBJ1-2; 8 bases agree with TRBD1. Looked up from germline, CDR1 is SGHKS and CDR2 is YYEKEE (reference sequence). This CDR3 has 16 residues. Losses at the gene ends were 5 bases for V and 8 bases for J; bases not matched to a gene: 17. DNA of the CDR3: TGTGCCAGCAGGCTAGGGGGTAACGGACAGGGCATCGGCTACACCTTC. Amino acids: CASRLGGNGQGIGYTF. The whole variable domain, filled in from reference TRBV5-5 and TRBJ1-2, reads DAGVTQSPTHLIKTRGQQVTLRCSPISGHKSVSWYQQVLGQGPQFIFQYYEKEERGRGNFPDRFSARQFPNYSSELNVNALLLGDSALYLCASRLGGNGQGIGYTFGSGTRLTVV.

V usage is TRBV5-4 and J usage is TRBJ2-5, with 8 bases aligning to TRBD1. Germline values: CDR1 SGHNT, CDR2 YYREEE (reference sequence). V shed 4 bases and J 2 bases; nucleotides not matched to a gene: 7. This CDR3 contains 15 residues. The CDR3 bases are TGTGCCAGCAGCGCCCCCGGGACAGGACAAGAGACCCAGTACTTC. This sequence encodes CASSAPGTGQETQYF.

This clone was picked up a small number of times. The chain uses TRBV11-2 and TRBJ2-4, with D possibly TRBD1 on 5 matching bases. Per the germline V gene, CDR1 is SGHAT and CDR2 is FQNNGV. This CDR3 spans 12 amino acids. Trimming stripped 0 bases from V and 14 bases from J, with 11 bases between. In DNA, the CDR3 is TGTGCCAGCAGCTTAGACGACAGTTTGAAGTACTTC. Translated, it gives CASSLDDSLKYF.

V is TRBV12-3 or TRBV12-4 and J is TRBJ2-6, with D unclear. Between the trimmed V and J ends, which lost 6 bases and 3 bases, there was a span of 6 bases. This CDR3 has 13 residues. This CDR3 reads CASSTSGANVLTF. Written as DNA, the CDR3 is TGTGCCAGCAGCACGAGTGGGGCCAACGTCCTGACTTTC.

The CDR3 nucleotides are TGTGCCAGCAGCCCGACTAGGGGAAACTATGGCTACACCTTC. Translating gives CASSPTRGNYGYTF. This sequence joins TRBV5-4 and TRBJ1-2; weak D call: TRBD1 (5 bases). Germline CDR1 and CDR2: SGHNT and YYREEE (reference sequence). Trimming removed 4 bases from V and 2 bases from J, with 12 bases in between. CDR3 size: 14 residues.

This clone occurred a few times. V and J are TRBV5-1 and TRBJ2-7, with TRBD1 identical over 7 bases. The CDR3 is made up of 13 amino acids. With V trimmed by 6 bases and J by 7 bases, 10 bases remained unmatched. Germline V CDR1 and CDR2: SGHRS, YFSETQ. CDR3 residues: CASKVKGAGEQYF. DNA for the CDR3: TGCGCCAGCAAGGTGAAGGGGGCAGGGGAGCAGTACTTC.

The chain recombines TRBV7-9 with TRBJ1-6; TRBD1 agrees at 11 bases. The CDR3 totals 15 residues. Germline V lookup: CDR1 SEHNR, CDR2 FQNEAQ (reference sequence). V trimming: 5 bases; J trimming: 9 bases; junction bases outside the gene matches: 6. The CDR3 DNA is TGTGCCAGCAGCGATAGAGGGACAGGGGGTTCACCCCTCCACTTT. Translation: CASSDRGTGGSPLHF.

CDR3 nucleotide sequence: TGTGCCAGCAGTCTTACGACAAGGACTACTGATTATAGCTCCTACGAGCAGTACTTC. It translates to CASSLTTRTTDYSSYEQYF. The chain has TRBV27 and TRBJ2-7; the D gene is possibly TRBD2 (6 bases). Germline V gene lookup returns CDR1 MNHEY and CDR2 SMNVEV (reference sequence). V was cut by 5 bases and J by 0 bases, with 26 bases left in between. This CDR3 comprises 19 residues.

Note on this clone: A read error may produce the germline difference seen at one junction end. This chain connects TRBV7-7 to TRBJ1-3; D is ambiguous. The CDR3 contains 17 residues. Germline CDR1 SSHAT, CDR2 FNYEAQ (reference sequence). The CDR3 region has the DNA TGTGCTAGCAGCTTAGCGGGAGGGCCCAGTTCTGGAAACACCATATATTTT. It yields the protein CASSLAGGPSSGNTIYF. Combining the CDR3 with reference TRBV7-7 and TRBJ1-3 gives the whole variable domain GAGVSQSPRYKVTKRGQDVTLRCDPISSHATLYWYQQALGQGPEFLTYFNYEAQPDKSGLPSDRFSAERPEGSISTLTIQRTEQRDSAMYRCASSLAGGPSSGNTIYFGEGSWLTVV.

This sequence joins TRBV11-2 and TRBJ1-2; TRBD1 aligns across 7 bases. The CDR3 consists of 14 residues. The junction had 3 bases not matched to a gene; V was cut back by 1 base and J by 4 bases. Germline CDR1 reads SGHAT; CDR2 reads FQNNGV. The chain's CDR3 is CASSLGDSVYGYTF. DNA of the CDR3: TGTGCCAGCAGCTTAGGGGACAGTGTCTATGGCTACACCTTC.

The V and J genes are TRBV11-2 and TRBJ1-1; 7 bases line up with TRBD1. From germline, CDR1 is SGHAT and CDR2 FQNNGV. CDR3 length equals 14 residues. J was trimmed by 4 bases and V by 2 bases; bases with no gene match: 4. The CDR3 reads CASSLYRGSTEAFF. The CDR3 DNA reads as TGTGCCAGCAGCTTATACAGGGGATCCACTGAAGCTTTCTTT.

This chain uses TRBV7-2 with TRBJ1-2; D gene unclear. Trimming pared 5 bases from V and 6 bases from J, leaving 10 bases between. The length of the CDR3 is 12 residues. Germline CDR1 reads SGHTA; CDR2 reads FQGNSA. The CDR3 sequence is CASSGSTNGYTF. CDR3 DNA sequence: TGTGCCAGCAGCGGCTCGACAAATGGCTACACCTTC.

The gene calls are TRBV19 and TRBJ2-1, with 10 bases aligning to TRBD2. The trim removed 3 bases at V and 2 bases at J, leaving 1 base unmatched. The germline V gene encodes CDR1 LNHDA and CDR2 SQIVND (reference sequence). The CDR3 sequence is 15 residues long. CDR3 amino acids: CASSMSGGAYNEQFF. The CDR3 nucleotides read TGTGCCAGTAGTATGAGCGGGGGGGCCTACAATGAGCAGTTCTTC.

The rearrangement links TRBV6-5 to TRBJ1-1; 7 positions match TRBD1. Germline CDR1 is MNHEY and CDR2 is SVGAGI. CDR3 length equals 13 residues. J lost 7 bases, V lost 6 bases, and 8 bases had no gene match. The chain's CDR3 is CASSRTTGNEAFF. Written as DNA, the CDR3 is TGTGCCAGCAGCCGTACGACAGGGAATGAAGCTTTCTTT.

This clone was seen a single time. V usage is TRBV10-3 and J usage is TRBJ1-2; TRBD1 aligns across 7 bases. Per germline, CDR1 ENHRY and CDR2 SYGVKD. V lost 2 bases and J lost 4; bases outside the gene matches: 7. The CDR3 is made up of 15 amino acids. The CDR3 DNA sequence: TGTGCCATCAGTGAGATCGGGACAGCAGGCTATGGCTACACCTTC. Its protein product is CAISEIGTAGYGYTF.

This clone was seen once. This chain joins TRBV13 and TRBJ2-2; perhaps TRBD1 as D (5 bases). Between the trimmed V and J ends, which lost 4 bases and 2 bases, there was a span of 20 bases. Looked up from germline, CDR1 is PRHDT and CDR2 is FYEKMQ (reference sequence). This CDR3 is built from 18 residues. The CDR3 spells CASSSRTGRASNTGELFF. DNA of the CDR3: TGTGCCAGCAGCTCGAGAACCGGCAGGGCCTCAAACACCGGGGAGCTGTTTTTT. The entire variable domain, with the rest obtained from reference TRBV13 and TRBJ2-2, is as follows: AAGVIQSPRHLIKEKRETATLKCYPIPRHDTVYWYQQGPGQDPQFLISFYEKMQSDKGSIPDRFSAQQFSDYHSELNMSSLELGDSALYFCASSSRTGRASNTGELFFGEGSRLTVL.

The V and J genes are TRBV27 and TRBJ2-3; the D gene is possibly TRBD1 (6 bases). This CDR3 has 17 residues. Trimming shortened V by 5 bases and J by 0 bases, and 18 bases separated the two germline ends. CDR1 and CDR2 from the germline V gene are MNHEY and SMNVEV (reference sequence). CDR3 DNA: TGTGCCAGCAGTCTTTACCGACAGGCTGGAAGCACAGATACGCAGTATTTT. Protein product: CASSLYRQAGSTDTQYF.

The rearrangement links TRBV14 to TRBJ2-7; D gene uncertain. CDR3 length: 13 amino acids. The germline V gene has CDR1 SGHDN and CDR2 FVKESK. Trimming stripped 1 base from V and 3 bases from J, with 7 bases between. The chain's CDR3 is CASSQGNYYEQYF. DNA of the CDR3: TGTGCCAGCAGCCAAGGTAACTACTACGAGCAGTACTTC.

The rearrangement links TRBV19 to TRBJ1-1, with D tentatively TRBD1 (5 bases). With 3 bases removed from V and 4 bases from J, the gap between germline ends came to 9 bases. Germline CDR1 reads LNHDA; CDR2 reads SQIVND (reference sequence). The CDR3 runs to 13 residues. CDR3 protein: CASSMQGITEAFF. For the CDR3, the DNA is TGTGCCAGTAGTATGCAGGGAATCACTGAAGCTTTCTTT.

The chain employs TRBV30 and TRBJ2-7; 7 bases align to TRBD2. CDR3 length: 12 amino acids. Germline V lookup: CDR1 GTSNPN, CDR2 SVGIG (reference sequence). CDR3 DNA sequence: TGTGCGGTTTTAGGGGCGGGGGACGAGCAGTACTTC. It encodes CAVLGAGDEQYF.